The clone carrying this T cell receptor beta chain showed up just a few times. The record originates from a study of T cells in Graves' hyperthyroidism and ophthalmopathy. Trimming cost V 4 bases and J 2 bases, with 16 bases left between them. Germline values: CDR1 SGDLS, CDR2 YYNGEE. The CDR3 sequence is 15 residues long. What was amplified from RNA transcripts were TCR beta CDR3 regions. Primed by the HTBI set, a first-round RT-PCR was run on the TCR CDR3. TCRdb re-analysed the multiplex PCR reads in MiXCR, keeping a single row per CDR3 protein. Of 730,000 or so distinct CDR3 sequences listed, around 20% are singletons.

The V and J genes are TRBV9 and TRBJ2-7; possible D gene TRBD2, 6 bases. The clonotype comes from a woman in her fifties or sixties with Graves' hyperthyroidism that later progressed to Graves' ophthalmopathy. Specimen: blood. The CDR3 protein is CASSPGVGLPYEQYF. In nucleotides, the CDR3 is TGTGCCAGCAGCCCGGGGGTGGGTCTACCCTACGAGCAGTACTTC.